This passage covers 8 T cell receptor beta chains from one sample sequenced in a study of blood T cell repertoires in COVID-19. Sequencing used immunoSEQ multiplex PCR; TCRdb keeps in-frame clones, though not all of them. Counted here are about 140,000 clones, approximately 83% occurring once; the ten biggest clones make up approximately 1.4%. The sample was peripheral blood. The origin of the receptors is a human donor in a cohort sampled during active COVID-19.

The CDR3 DNA follows: TGTGCCAGCAGCTTGGAGGGCGTAGGGGACATTCAGTACTTC. Translating gives CASSLEGVGDIQYF. V is TRBV5-8 and J is TRBJ2-4; tentative D call: TRBD1 (5 bases). V was shortened by 0 bases and J by 8 bases, with 12 bases between the two germline ends. The CDR3 covers 14 residues. CDR1 SGHTS and CDR2 YDEGEE come from the germline V gene.

This clone has just a few counts. The chain uses TRBV6-5 and TRBJ2-7; D is perhaps TRBD2 (5 bases). Per the germline V gene, CDR1 is MNHEY and CDR2 is SVGAGI. Trimming left V 2 bases short and J 0 bases short, with 11 bases between. The CDR3 is 15 residues long. CDR3 loop: CASSYVASSSYEQYF. For the CDR3, the DNA is TGTGCCAGCAGTTACGTAGCGTCGAGCTCCTACGAGCAGTACTTC.

This sequence joins TRBV7-3 and TRBJ1-1; D perhaps matches TRBD1 (5 bases). The CDR3 runs 12 residues. V was trimmed by 5 bases and J by 5 bases, leaving 9 bases between them. Looked up from germline, CDR1 is SGHTA and CDR2 is FQGTGA. CDR3 nucleotides: TGTGCCAGCAGCCCCGGGGGGACTGAAGCTTTCTTT. Protein: CASSPGGTEAFF.

This sequence joins TRBV27 and TRBJ1-1; weak D call: TRBD1 (5 bases). The CDR3 consists of 13 residues. The V end was cut by 4 bases, the J end by 1 base, with 7 bases between. Germline V gene data show CDR1 as MNHEY and CDR2 as SMNVEV (reference sequence). The CDR3 nucleotides read TGTGCCAGCAGTTGGGGCAGGAACACTGAAGCTTTCTTT. Its protein is CASSWGRNTEAFF.

J is TRBJ1-1 and V is TRBV18; TRBD1 might be the D (6 bases). This CDR3 spans 15 amino acids. V shed 1 base and J shed 1 base, with 10 bases lying between them. The germline gives CDR1 KGHSH, CDR2 LQKENI. The CDR3 reads CASSPLRDTNTEAFF. The CDR3 bases are TGTGCCAGCTCACCACTCCGGGACACGAACACTGAAGCTTTCTTT.

The V and J genes are TRBV6-5 and TRBJ2-7, with 7 bases matching TRBD1. The trim removed 6 bases at V and 7 bases at J, leaving 12 bases unmatched. Germline-derived CDR1 and CDR2 are MNHEY and SVGAGI. The CDR3 spans 14 residues. For the CDR3, the DNA is TGTGCCAGCAGCCCCGGACAGGCCACTCGGGAGCAGTACTTC. It specifies CASSPGQATREQYF.

This clone was seen once. This chain uses TRBV9 with TRBJ1-2; no definite D call. Per the germline V gene, CDR1 is SGDLS and CDR2 is YYNGEE. V lost 2 bases and J lost 4, with 12 bases in between. The CDR3 consists of 14 residues. The CDR3 protein is CASSVSSSSYGYTF. CDR3 coding DNA: TGTGCCAGCAGCGTTAGTAGCAGCTCCTATGGCTACACCTTC.

This rearrangement joins TRBV2 to TRBJ2-7, with 11 bases fitting TRBD2. CDR3 length equals 16 residues. Germline V CDR1 and CDR2: SNHLY, FYNNEI. J was trimmed by 3 bases and V by 7 bases; bases with no gene match: 11. CDR3 coding DNA: TGTGCCAGCATTTTAAAGGCAACTAGCGGGAGCTACGAGCAGTACTTC. Translation gives CASILKATSGSYEQYF.